The source of this TCR beta chain is a study of blood T cell repertoires in COVID-19. As processed by the authors: Researchers report that nucleated cell counts were estimated from reference gene primer amplification. Method: immunoSEQ multiplex PCR; TCRdb's copy keeps in-frame clones and lacks some. For V, J and clone size, that table is used; D and trimming come from the DNA. The repertoire holds some 280,000 clones, with around 90% as singletons. The receptor comes from a woman in her forties who had recovered from COVID-19. Sequenced: peripheral blood.

The CDR3 region has the DNA TGCGCCAGCAGCTTGGCCTCAACGGCGGGGAACATTCAGTACTTC. This codes for CASSLASTAGNIQYF. V usage is TRBV5-1 and J usage is TRBJ2-4, with D possibly TRBD2 on 6 matching bases. CDR3 length: 15 amino acids. The V and J ends lost 0 bases and 7 bases respectively, with 14 bases between them. The germline gives CDR1 SGHRS, CDR2 YFSETQ.